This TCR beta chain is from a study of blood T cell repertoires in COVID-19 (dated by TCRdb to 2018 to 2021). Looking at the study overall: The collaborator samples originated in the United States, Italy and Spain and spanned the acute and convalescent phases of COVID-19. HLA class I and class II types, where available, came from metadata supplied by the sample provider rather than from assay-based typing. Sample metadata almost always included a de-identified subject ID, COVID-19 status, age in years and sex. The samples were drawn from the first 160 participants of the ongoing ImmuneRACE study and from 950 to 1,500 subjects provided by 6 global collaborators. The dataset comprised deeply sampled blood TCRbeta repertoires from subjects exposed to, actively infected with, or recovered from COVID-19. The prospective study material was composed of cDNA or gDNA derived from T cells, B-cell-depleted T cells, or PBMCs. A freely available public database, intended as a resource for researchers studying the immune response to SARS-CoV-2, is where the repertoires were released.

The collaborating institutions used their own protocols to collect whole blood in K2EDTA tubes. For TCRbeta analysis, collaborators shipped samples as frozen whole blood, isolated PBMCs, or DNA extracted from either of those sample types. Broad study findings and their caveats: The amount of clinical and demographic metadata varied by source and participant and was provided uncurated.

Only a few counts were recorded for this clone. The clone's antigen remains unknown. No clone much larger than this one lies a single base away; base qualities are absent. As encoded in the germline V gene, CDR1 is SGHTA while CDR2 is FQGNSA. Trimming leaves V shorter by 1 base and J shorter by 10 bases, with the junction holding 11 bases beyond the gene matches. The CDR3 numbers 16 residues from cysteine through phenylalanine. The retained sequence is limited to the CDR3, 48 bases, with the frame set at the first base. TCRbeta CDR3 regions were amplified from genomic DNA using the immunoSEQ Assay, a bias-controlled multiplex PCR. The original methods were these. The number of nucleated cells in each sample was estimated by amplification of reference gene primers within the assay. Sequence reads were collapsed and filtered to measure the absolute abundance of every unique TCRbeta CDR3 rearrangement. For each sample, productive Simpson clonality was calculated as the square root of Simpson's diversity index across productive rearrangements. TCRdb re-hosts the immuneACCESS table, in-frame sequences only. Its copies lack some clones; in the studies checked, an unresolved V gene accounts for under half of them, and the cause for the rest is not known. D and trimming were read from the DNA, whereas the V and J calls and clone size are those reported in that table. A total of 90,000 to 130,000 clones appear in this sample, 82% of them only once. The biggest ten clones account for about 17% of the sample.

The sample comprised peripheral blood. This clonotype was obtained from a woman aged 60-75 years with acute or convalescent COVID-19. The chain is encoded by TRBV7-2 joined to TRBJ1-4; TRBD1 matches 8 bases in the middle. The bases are TGTGCCAGCAGCTTAGGCCCTGGACAGGGAGCGGGAAAACTGTTTTTT. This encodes CASSLGPGQGAGKLFF.